This T cell receptor beta chain originates from a study of blood T cell repertoires in COVID-19. About the study: Researchers got acute and convalescent COVID-19 samples from the United States, Italy and Spain. The cDNA or gDNA used as material had been derived from T cells, B-cell-depleted T cells, or PBMCs.

CDR3 size: 13 residues. Germline CDR1 is MRHNA and CDR2 is SNTAGT. V was shortened by 3 bases and J by 4 bases, with 10 bases between the two germline ends. Per the original data handling: Estimation of nucleated cell counts was performed using reference gene primer amplification. Data came from immunoSEQ multiplex PCR; TCRdb stores just in-frame clones and leaves some out. V, J and clone size were drawn from that table, and D and trimming were deduced from the DNA. There are around 30,000 clones in the sample; around 90% occur only once, and about 8% lies in the top ten. Specimen: peripheral blood. The rearrangement joins TRBV6-4 to TRBJ2-7; D unclear. The source is a man in his sixties or seventies with active or convalescent COVID-19. The CDR3 DNA sequence: TGTGCCAGCAGTGATCTAGATCCGTACGAGCAGTACGTC. This codes for CASSDLDPYEQYV.